These 26 T cell receptor beta chains share one sample of origin, sequenced in a study of T cell responses to AZD1222 COVID-19 vaccine. The repertoire was sequenced with immunoSEQ multiplex PCR; TCRdb's copy has only in-frame clones and lacks some. The sample lists around 140,000 clones, 92% occurring once. The material was peripheral blood, obtained 28 days after the second AZD1222 dose. These receptors all come from an adult who received the AZD1222 COVID-19 vaccine.

The chain has TRBV30 and TRBJ1-2; TRBD1 matches at 7 bases. Germline V gene data show CDR1 as GTSNPN and CDR2 as SVGIG (reference sequence). The CDR3 is 12 amino acids. Trimming removed 5 bases from V and 3 bases from J; junction bases left unmatched: 3. CDR3 DNA: TGTGCCTGGGACAGGGACGACTATGGCTACACCTTC. Amino acids: CAWDRDDYGYTF.

The genes are TRBV29-1 and TRBJ2-2, with TRBD2 matching 16 bases. After removal of 7 bases from V and 0 bases from J, the junction contained 5 bases not matched to a gene. Germline CDR1 reads SQVTM; CDR2 reads ANQGSEA. CDR3 length equals 17 residues. The CDR3 bases are TGCAGCGCCAAGGGACTAGCGGGAGGGTCGAACACCGGGGAGCTGTTTTTT. The encoded protein is CSAKGLAGGSNTGELFF.

V usage is TRBV6-5 and J usage is TRBJ1-2; no clear D gene. This CDR3 spans 13 amino acids. CDR1 is MNHEY and CDR2 is SVGAGI in the germline V gene. Trimming removed 2 bases from V and 0 bases from J, with 4 bases in between. The CDR3 spells CASSYRTNYGYTF. In DNA form, the CDR3 reads TGTGCCAGCAGTTACAGGACTAACTATGGCTACACCTTC.

V gene TRBV6-2 or TRBV6-3 combines with J gene TRBJ2-5; D remains unclear. Germline V gives CDR1 MNHEY, CDR2 SVGEGT. Trimming stripped 2 bases from V and 5 bases from J, with 15 bases between. The CDR3 runs 15 residues. The CDR3 reads CASSYLMGFRETQYF. The CDR3 coding sequence is TGTGCCAGCAGTTACCTCATGGGGTTTCGGGAGACCCAGTACTTC.

The genes are TRBV28 and TRBJ1-2, with 9 bases identical to TRBD1. Unmatched junction bases numbered 8, after V lost 5 bases and J lost 7 bases. This CDR3 is 14 amino acids long. Germline V gives CDR1 MDHEN, CDR2 SYDVKM. CDR3 DNA: TGTGCCAGCAGTCCCCCGGGACAGGGCCGTGGCTACACCTTC. Its protein product is CASSPPGQGRGYTF.

The table lists this clone with a count of one. The rearrangement links TRBV5-6 to TRBJ1-1; D call uncertain. The CDR3 contains 13 residues. V lost 0 bases to trimming and J lost 8 bases, with 11 bases between them. Germline loops: CDR1 SGHDT, CDR2 YYEEEE. CDR3: CASSLDKADEAFF. The CDR3 DNA reads as TGTGCCAGCAGCTTGGACAAGGCAGACGAAGCTTTCTTT.

The gene calls are TRBV4-2 and TRBJ1-2, with D tentatively TRBD1 (5 bases). The germline gives CDR1 LGHNA, CDR2 YNFKEQ. This CDR3 has 16 amino acids. V lost 0 bases to trimming and J lost 7 bases, with 18 bases between them. The CDR3 sequence is CASSQETPGGSSGYTF. The CDR3 DNA is TGTGCCAGCAGCCAAGAAACACCCGGGGGATCTTCTGGCTACACCTTC.

The chain combines TRBV29-1 with TRBJ1-1; D not resolved. Looked up from germline, CDR1 is SQVTM and CDR2 is ANQGSEA. Between the trimmed V and J ends, which lost 6 bases and 2 bases, there was a span of 16 bases. The CDR3 loop spans 14 amino acids. The CDR3 sequence is CSVVNGSANTEAFF. CDR3 nucleotide sequence: TGCAGCGTAGTAAACGGGTCGGCCAACACTGAAGCTTTCTTT. Based on the CDR3 plus reference TRBV29-1 and TRBJ1-1, the full variable domain is SAVISQKPSRDICQRGTSLTIQCQVDSQVTMMFWYRQQPGQSLTLIATANQGSEATYESGFVIDKFPISRPNLTFSTLTVSNMSPEDSSIYLCSVVNGSANTEAFFGQGTRLTVV.

The chain employs TRBV3-1 (or the pseudogene TRBV3-2) and TRBJ1-1, with TRBD1 as a possible D gene (5 bases). Germline assignment: CDR1 LGHDT and CDR2 YNNKEL (reference sequence). The CDR3 spans 14 residues. Trimming cost V 1 base and J 1 base, with 7 bases left between them. The CDR3 DNA is TGTGCCAGCAGCCAAGTTCAGGGGAACACTGAAGCTTTCTTT. It is translated as CASSQVQGNTEAFF.

The chain employs TRBV9 and TRBJ2-3, with TRBD1 as a possible D gene (6 bases). The CDR3 length is 14 residues. Trimming removed 0 bases from V and 5 bases from J, with 10 bases in between. The germline V gene encodes CDR1 SGDLS and CDR2 YYNGEE. The CDR3 sequence is CASSVADRKDTQYF. The CDR3 DNA follows: TGTGCCAGCAGCGTAGCTGACAGGAAAGATACGCAGTATTTT.

The V call is TRBV5-1, the J call TRBJ1-4, with unresolved D. Germline V lookup: CDR1 SGHRS, CDR2 YFSETQ. CDR3 length: 14 amino acids. Trimming removed 0 bases from V and 8 bases from J, with 11 bases in between. The CDR3 is CASSLEGDGEKLFF. CDR3 DNA sequence: TGCGCCAGCAGCTTGGAGGGAGACGGCGAAAAACTGTTTTTT.

V is TRBV18 and J is TRBJ2-7, with D perhaps being TRBD1 or TRBD2 (6 bases each). Germline CDR1 and CDR2: KGHSH and LQKENI. The CDR3 is 15 amino acids. V lost 3 bases and J lost 1, with 13 bases in between. The CDR3 sequence is CASSPPGGGSYEQYF. As DNA, the CDR3 is TGTGCCAGCTCACCCCCTGGAGGGGGATCCTACGAGCAGTACTTC.

The sample holds one count of this clone. The genes are TRBV5-6 and TRBJ1-2, with 7 bases matching TRBD1. The CDR3 spans 13 residues. V lost 5 bases, J lost 5 bases, and 6 bases stayed unmatched. Germline V gives CDR1 SGHDT, CDR2 YYEEEE. The CDR3 sequence: CASRMGQKYGYTF. For the CDR3, the DNA is TGTGCCAGCAGAATGGGACAGAAATATGGCTACACCTTC.

V usage is TRBV9 and J usage is TRBJ1-2, with no clear D. The CDR3 runs to 15 residues. The germline CDR1 and CDR2 sequences are SGDLS and YYNGEE. V gave up 0 bases and J gave up 1 base, with 10 bases separating them. The CDR3: CASSVGAGRNYGYTF. Written as DNA, the CDR3 is TGTGCCAGCAGCGTAGGGGCAGGACGTAACTATGGCTACACCTTC.

The chain carries TRBV30 and TRBJ2-1, with TRBD2 as a possible D gene (5 bases). The length of the CDR3 is 10 residues. V was pared by 2 bases and J by 9 bases, with 5 bases between. Looked up from germline, CDR1 is GTSNPN and CDR2 is SVGIG (reference sequence). Here the CDR3 DNA reads TGTGCCTGGAGTCGGGGTGAGCAGTTCTTC. This sequence encodes CAWSRGEQFF.

This chain links TRBV4-3 with TRBJ1-3; D may be TRBD1 (5 bases). With 4 bases removed from V and 1 base from J, the gap between germline ends came to 14 bases. Per germline, CDR1 LGHNA and CDR2 YSLEER. The CDR3 has 16 residues. The CDR3 sequence is CASSRSRTGSGNTIYF. CDR3 nucleotide sequence: TGCGCCAGCAGCCGCAGTAGAACAGGATCTGGAAACACCATATATTTT.

A remark on this clone: Since no conserved phenylalanine or tryptophan closes the CDR3, a read error is the likely cause. The limits of the CDR3 on the DNA are not certain, so only TCRdb's listed CDR3 is given. The chain recombines TRBV14 with TRBJ1-4; no DNA check was done on the table's D call, TRBD1. From germline, CDR1 is SGHDN and CDR2 FVKESK. The CDR3 has 11 residues if both end residues are counted. The CDR3 is CASSRGRAAVA.

V and J are TRBV4-3 and TRBJ2-3, with D possibly being TRBD1 (5 bases). The CDR3 loop spans 16 amino acids. Trimming shortened V by 4 bases and J by 2 bases, and 16 bases separated the two germline ends. CDR1 is LGHNA and CDR2 is YSLEER in the germline V gene. The CDR3 region is CASSPQGPHPTDTQYF. Written as DNA, the CDR3 is TGCGCCAGCAGCCCCCAGGGTCCACACCCCACAGATACGCAGTATTTT.

V usage is TRBV2 and J usage is TRBJ1-6, with 9 bases identical to TRBD1. The CDR3 has 14 residues. Germline values: CDR1 SNHLY, CDR2 FYNNEI. V trimming: 4 bases; J trimming: 9 bases; junction bases outside the gene matches: 4. The CDR3 loop reads CASSGGTGSSPLHF. CDR3 DNA sequence: TGTGCCAGCAGTGGAGGGACAGGGAGTTCACCCCTCCACTTT.

The chain links TRBV3-1 (or the pseudogene TRBV3-2) to TRBJ1-1, with D perhaps matching TRBD1 (6 bases). Looked up from germline, CDR1 is LGHDT and CDR2 is YNNKEL (reference sequence). The CDR3 length is 11 residues. V was clipped by 6 bases and J by 6 bases, with 8 bases between them. The CDR3 is CASRGAAEAFF. CDR3 nucleotide sequence: TGTGCCAGCAGGGGGGCCGCTGAAGCTTTCTTT.

This clone was picked up one time. The gene calls are TRBV4-1 and TRBJ1-1; perhaps TRBD1 as D (5 bases). Germline loops: CDR1 MGHRA, CDR2 YSYEKL. V was clipped by 0 bases and J by 5 bases, with 10 bases between them. CDR3 length equals 14 residues. CDR3 in DNA: TGCGCCAGCAGCCAAGAACCCGGGGGGACTGAAGCTTTCTTT. It specifies CASSQEPGGTEAFF.

The gene calls are TRBV18 and TRBJ1-2; TRBD1 aligns across 7 bases. J gave up 7 bases and V 3 bases, and 14 bases lay outside the gene matches. Germline V lookup: CDR1 KGHSH, CDR2 LQKENI. This CDR3 is 16 amino acids long. The CDR3 DNA is TGTGCCAGCTCACCCACAGGGACAGTGGTTTCTTTTGGCTACACCTTC. It encodes CASSPTGTVVSFGYTF.

J is TRBJ2-5 and V is TRBV7-3; TRBD2 matches at 8 bases. The V gene's germline CDR1 is SGHTA and CDR2 FQGTGA. Losses at the gene ends were 3 bases for V and 6 bases for J; bases not matched to a gene: 9. CDR3 length equals 15 residues. In nucleotides, the CDR3 is TGTGCCAGCAGCTTGGTAGCGGGGCAGGTAAAGACCCAGTACTTC. This sequence encodes CASSLVAGQVKTQYF.

The V call is TRBV3-1 (or the pseudogene TRBV3-2), the J call TRBJ1-1; D call uncertain. V was cut by 1 base and J by 4 bases, with 7 bases left in between. Germline-derived CDR1 and CDR2 are LGHDT and YNNKEL (reference sequence). The CDR3 covers 13 residues. The CDR3 DNA follows: TGTGCCAGCAGCCAAGGAACGGGCACTGAAGCTTTCTTT. It yields the protein CASSQGTGTEAFF.

The chain is built from TRBV5-1 and TRBJ1-1, with D uncertain. The V and J ends lost 3 bases and 1 base respectively, with 7 bases between them. This CDR3 region has 13 residues. Germline V gene lookup returns CDR1 SGHRS and CDR2 YFSETQ. As DNA, the CDR3 is TGCGCCAGCAGCTCCCATGAGAACACTGAAGCTTTCTTT. It specifies CASSSHENTEAFF.

The rearrangement uses TRBV2 and TRBJ1-2; 9 nucleotides match TRBD1. The CDR3 runs to 14 residues. From germline, CDR1 is SNHLY and CDR2 FYNNEI. J gave up 3 bases and V 5 bases, and 4 bases lay outside the gene matches. DNA of the CDR3: TGTGCCAGCAGTCCGGACAGGGGTGACTATGGCTACACCTTC. Amino acids: CASSPDRGDYGYTF.